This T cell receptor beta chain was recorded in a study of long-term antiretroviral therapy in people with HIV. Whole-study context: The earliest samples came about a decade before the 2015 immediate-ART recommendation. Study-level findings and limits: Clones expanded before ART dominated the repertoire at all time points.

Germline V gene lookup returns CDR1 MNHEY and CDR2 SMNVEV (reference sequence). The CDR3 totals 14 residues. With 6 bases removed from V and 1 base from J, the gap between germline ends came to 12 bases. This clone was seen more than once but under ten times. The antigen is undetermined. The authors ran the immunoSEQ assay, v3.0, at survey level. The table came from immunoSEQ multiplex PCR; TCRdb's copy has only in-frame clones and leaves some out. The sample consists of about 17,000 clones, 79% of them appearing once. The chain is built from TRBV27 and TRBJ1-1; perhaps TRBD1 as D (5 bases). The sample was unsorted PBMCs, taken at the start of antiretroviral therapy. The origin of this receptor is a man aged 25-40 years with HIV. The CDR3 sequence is CASRPGHWNTEAFF. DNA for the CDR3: TGTGCCAGCAGGCCCGGACACTGGAACACTGAAGCTTTCTTT.